Each of the 32 T cell receptor beta chains below was sequenced from the same sample in a study of T cell repertoires in ileal Crohn's disease. Described time point: neoterminal ileum biopsy at postoperative endoscopy, about 6 months after surgery. This table comes from immunoSEQ multiplex PCR, and its TCRdb copy is limited to in-frame clones, with some not included. The repertoire holds some 11,000 clones, with 79% as singletons. The sequenced material came from ileal tissue. These receptors all come from an adult with Crohn's disease.

About this clone itself: Other DNA sequences in the sample encode the same CDR3. The chain couples TRBV7-9 to TRBJ2-1; 10 nucleotides match TRBD2. Trimming took 6 bases from V and 3 from J; bases not matched to a gene: 8. The length of the CDR3 is 16 residues. CDR1 is SEHNR, CDR2 FQNEAQ, per germline (reference sequence). CDR3 region: CASSYTLAGRYNEQFF. The DNA for the CDR3 is TGTGCCAGCAGTTATACACTAGCGGGGCGCTACAATGAGCAGTTCTTC.

The rearrangement joins TRBV18 to TRBJ1-2; no clear D. Germline loops: CDR1 KGHSH, CDR2 LQKENI. CDR3 length: 15 amino acids. V was pared by 3 bases and J by 5 bases, with 16 bases between. The CDR3 loop is CASSPSQRFGYGYTF. The CDR3 DNA is TGTGCCAGCTCACCTTCCCAGAGGTTTGGGTATGGCTACACCTTC. Drawing the rest from reference TRBV18 and TRBJ1-2, the complete variable domain is NAGVMQNPRHLVRRRGQEARLRCSPMKGHSHVYWYRQLPEEGLKFMVYLQKENIIDESGMPKERFSAEFPKEGPSILRIQQVVRGDSAAYFCASSPSQRFGYGYTFGSGTRLTVV.

V gene TRBV29-1 combines with J gene TRBJ1-2; a possible D gene is TRBD1 (5 bases). With 8 bases removed from V and 2 bases from J, the gap between germline ends came to 15 bases. The germline V gene encodes CDR1 SQVTM and CDR2 ANQGSEA. The CDR3 contains 13 residues. The CDR3 reads CSTRQTLNYGYTF. CDR3 in DNA: TGCAGCACCCGACAGACACTAAACTATGGCTACACCTTC.

A few counts support this clone. Since a much larger clone is just one base distant, this may be a read error. This chain connects TRBV15 to TRBJ2-2, with a tentative D call TRBD2 (5 bases). Germline-derived CDR1 and CDR2 are LNHNV and YYDKDF (reference sequence). This CDR3 is built from 13 residues. CDR3: CATSSDNPGELLF. The CDR3 DNA reads as TGTGCCACCAGCAGTGACAATCCCGGGGAGCTGTTATTT.

On this clone itself: Sequence at one end of the junction differs from germline and may be a read error. CDR3 sequence (DNA): TGCGCCAGCAGCGAGGGACCGGGTGGCGGGGAGCTGCTTTTT. Its protein product is CASSEGPGGGELLF. The chain uses TRBV4-1 and TRBJ2-2, with D possibly TRBD2 on 6 matching bases. Germline assignment: CDR1 MGHRA and CDR2 YSYEKL. This CDR3 region has 14 residues.

The chain is built from TRBV25-1 and TRBJ1-4, with TRBD1 identical over 8 bases. Trimming removed 4 bases from V and 1 base from J; junction bases left unmatched: 8. Germline CDR1 and CDR2: MGHDK and SYGVNS. This CDR3 has 17 residues. CDR3 amino acids: CASSVWIRGRTNEKLFF. For the CDR3, the DNA is TGTGCCAGCAGTGTATGGATCAGGGGGCGAACTAATGAAAAACTGTTTTTT. The variable domain in full, with the rest retrieved from reference TRBV25-1 and TRBJ1-4, is EADIYQTPRYLVIGTGKKITLECSQTMGHDKMYWYQQDPGMELHLIHYSYGVNSTEKGDLSSESTVSRIRTEHFPLTLESARPSHTSQYLCASSVWIRGRTNEKLFFGSGTQLSVL.

The chain uses TRBV4-2 and TRBJ2-2, with 8 positions matching TRBD1. The V gene's germline CDR1 is LGHNA and CDR2 YNFKEQ. There are 16 residues in the CDR3. V gave up 3 bases and J gave up 8 bases; unmatched junction bases: 11. The CDR3 DNA sequence: TGTGCCAGCAGCCAGGTCGGGACAGGCCCCAGAGGGGAGCTGTTTTTT. This sequence encodes CASSQVGTGPRGELFF.

This clone came up once. The chain carries TRBV27 and TRBJ1-3; TRBD1 might be the D (5 bases). Germline CDR1 and CDR2: MNHEY and SMNVEV (reference sequence). Trimming left V 0 bases short and J 4 bases short, with 13 bases between. The CDR3 has 16 residues. The chain's CDR3 is CASSLSLGHAGNTIYF. The CDR3 nucleotides are TGTGCCAGCAGTTTATCGTTAGGACACGCAGGAAACACCATATATTTT.

The gene calls are TRBV12-5 and TRBJ1-1; D gene uncertain. Germline V lookup: CDR1 LGHNT, CDR2 FRNRAP. The CDR3 totals 13 residues. Between the trimmed V and J ends, which lost 7 bases and 5 bases, there was a span of 14 bases. This chain's CDR3 is CASALHLWTEAFF. The CDR3 bases are TGTGCTAGTGCACTCCATCTATGGACTGAAGCTTTCTTT.

V gene TRBV2 combines with J gene TRBJ2-1, with TRBD2 as a possible D gene (7 bases). Germline lookup yields CDR1 SNHLY and CDR2 FYNNEI. The CDR3 sequence is 16 residues long. Trimming cost V 6 bases and J 6 bases, with 21 bases left between them. Written as DNA, the CDR3 is TGTGCCAGCAGCAAAAGGGGGGGGCACCTTGGCAATGAGCAGTTCTTC. Translation gives CASSKRGGHLGNEQFF.

The V call is TRBV5-6, the J call TRBJ1-4; possibly TRBD1 for D (5 bases). This CDR3 comprises 15 residues. Germline assignment: CDR1 SGHDT and CDR2 YYEEEE. Trimming left V 6 bases short and J 3 bases short, with 15 bases between. The chain's CDR3 is CASISSGEPNEKLFF. The CDR3 nucleotides are TGTGCCAGCATCTCTTCGGGGGAACCTAATGAAAAACTGTTTTTT.

The rearrangement links TRBV5-4 to TRBJ1-3, with D perhaps TRBD1 (6 bases). V lost 2 bases, J lost 7 bases, and 19 bases lay in between. The CDR3 is 16 amino acids. Germline V gene lookup returns CDR1 SGHNT and CDR2 YYREEE (reference sequence). The CDR3 DNA reads as TGTGCCAGCAGCTTACGCAAGGGGACATCCGGGAACACCATATATTTT. It is translated as CASSLRKGTSGNTIYF.

The rearrangement joins TRBV19 to TRBJ2-7; perhaps TRBD2 as D (6 bases). This CDR3 contains 13 residues. Germline-derived CDR1 and CDR2 are LNHDA and SQIVND (reference sequence). V was pared by 7 bases and J by 4 bases, with 14 bases between. CDR3 sequence reads: CASMGDGTYEQYF. CDR3 in DNA: TGTGCCAGTATGGGGGACGGGACTTACGAGCAGTACTTC. The full variable domain, its missing parts supplied by reference TRBV19 and TRBJ2-7, is DGGITQSPKYLFRKEGQNVTLSCEQNLNHDAMYWYRQDPGQGLRLIYYSQIVNDFQKGDIAEGYSVSREKKESFPLTVTSAQKNPTAFYLCASMGDGTYEQYFGPGTRLTVT.

The chain has TRBV6-5 and TRBJ2-3, with TRBD2 matching 11 bases. The CDR3 runs 15 residues. Germline loops: CDR1 MNHEY, CDR2 SVGAGI. The V segment lost 5 bases and the J segment 7 bases; nucleotides outside the gene matches: 8. CDR3 amino acids: CASSLSGGGRYTQYF. The CDR3 nucleotides read TGTGCCAGCAGTCTTAGCGGGGGGGGAAGGTATACGCAGTATTTT.

The V gene is TRBV9, the J gene TRBJ2-5; no definite D call. V was shortened by 0 bases and J by 5 bases, with 14 bases between the two germline ends. This CDR3 spans 15 amino acids. Germline V lookup: CDR1 SGDLS, CDR2 YYNGEE. CDR3 protein: CASSVAKSHGETQYF. CDR3 DNA: TGTGCCAGCAGCGTAGCTAAATCCCACGGGGAGACCCAGTACTTC.

This chain connects TRBV5-1 to TRBJ2-1, with TRBD2 identical over 10 bases. This CDR3 region has 17 residues. Germline lookup yields CDR1 SGHRS and CDR2 YFSETQ. With V trimmed by 3 bases and J by 0 bases, 6 bases remained unmatched. DNA for the CDR3: TGCGCCAGCAGCTATCCGTTAGCGGGGGGCTCCTACAATGAGCAGTTCTTC. Translation: CASSYPLAGGSYNEQFF.

The J gene is TRBJ2-7, the V gene TRBV6-1, with TRBD1 identical over 9 bases. J lost 1 base, V lost 6 bases, and 4 bases had no gene match. The CDR3 extends over 14 amino acids. CDR1 MNHNS and CDR2 SASEGT come from the germline V gene. CDR3 residues: CASRGQGGSYEQYF. CDR3 DNA: TGTGCCAGCAGGGGACAGGGAGGTTCCTACGAGCAGTACTTC.

The V and J genes are TRBV2 and TRBJ1-3; tentatively, D is TRBD1 (5 bases). Germline V gene sequence: CDR1 SNHLY, CDR2 FYNNEI. This CDR3 has 14 residues. Trimming took 6 bases from V and 8 from J, leaving 17 bases between them. The CDR3 region is CASRTPVEGYTIYF. The CDR3 DNA reads as TGTGCCAGCAGGACCCCCGTGGAGGGGTACACCATATATTTT. The full variable domain, its missing parts supplied by reference TRBV2 and TRBJ1-3, is EPEVTQTPSHQVTQMGQEVILRCVPISNHLYFYWYRQILGQKVEFLVSFYNNEISEKSEIFDDQFSVERPDGSNFTLKIRSTKLEDSAMYFCASRTPVEGYTIYFGEGSWLTVV.

A few counts support this clone. This chain connects TRBV2 to TRBJ2-1, with D perhaps TRBD2 (6 bases). Trimming took off 8 bases at V and 3 bases at J, with 14 bases between the two ends. The CDR3 totals 14 residues. Germline lookup yields CDR1 SNHLY and CDR2 FYNNEI. CDR3 protein: CASARRGGYNEQFF. In DNA form, the CDR3 reads TGTGCCAGCGCAAGACGGGGAGGCTACAATGAGCAGTTCTTC.

The chain links TRBV5-1 to TRBJ1-3; D uncertain. The CDR3 consists of 16 residues. V was pared by 4 bases and J by 0 bases, with 14 bases between. Per the germline V gene, CDR1 is SGHRS and CDR2 is YFSETQ. In DNA, the CDR3 is TGCGCCAGCAGCGCCACAGCCCTGACCTCTGGAAACACCATATATTTT. It codes for CASSATALTSGNTIYF.

This chain uses TRBV5-1 with TRBJ2-1, with 9 bases fitting TRBD2. The V and J ends lost 3 bases and 7 bases, in that order; junction bases with no gene match: 14. CDR3 length: 17 amino acids. Germline lookup yields CDR1 SGHRS and CDR2 YFSETQ. The CDR3 region is CASSSMGGLAGRNEQFF. The CDR3 nucleotides are TGCGCCAGCAGCTCGATGGGCGGGCTAGCGGGGAGGAATGAGCAGTTCTTC.

This clone has just a few counts. As DNA, the CDR3 is TGTGCCAGTATAGGGGGTACTAGCGGGGACGAGCAGTACTTC. Its translation: CASIGGTSGDEQYF. This chain links TRBV19 with TRBJ2-7, with 10 bases matching TRBD2. The V gene's germline CDR1 is LNHDA and CDR2 SQIVND (reference sequence). The CDR3 covers 14 residues. V lost 7 bases, J lost 5 bases, and 8 bases stayed unmatched.

The DNA for the CDR3 is TGCGCCAGCAGCGAGGGACAGAATGAAAAACTGTTTTTT. Amino acids: CASSEGQNEKLFF. The V call is TRBV5-1, the J call TRBJ1-4, with 7 bases matching TRBD1. The trim removed 4 bases at V and 5 bases at J, leaving 2 bases unmatched. The CDR3 runs to 13 residues. Germline values: CDR1 SGHRS, CDR2 YFSETQ.

The chain carries TRBV18 and TRBJ1-5; D call uncertain. CDR1 and CDR2 from the germline V gene are KGHSH and LQKENI. The V and J ends lost 3 bases and 0 bases respectively, with 9 bases between them. The CDR3 has 15 amino acids. CDR3 sequence (DNA): TGTGCCAGCTCACCCGCACAGTTTAGCAATCAGCCCCAGCATTTT. Translating it yields CASSPAQFSNQPQHF.

The rearrangement joins TRBV5-4 to TRBJ1-1, with D perhaps matching TRBD1 (6 bases). The CDR3 contains 13 residues. The germline V gene encodes CDR1 SGHNT and CDR2 YYREEE (reference sequence). The ends were cut back, 0 bases at V and 7 bases at J, with 10 bases in the middle. CDR3 loop: CASSLGLQGEAFF. The CDR3 DNA reads TGTGCCAGCAGCTTGGGGCTACAGGGTGAAGCTTTCTTT.

This chain links TRBV6-6 with TRBJ1-2, with TRBD1 identical over 8 bases. From germline, CDR1 is MNHNY and CDR2 SVGAGI (reference sequence). The J segment lost 5 bases and the V segment lost 6 bases, leaving 5 bases of the junction unmatched. The CDR3 is 13 amino acids. The CDR3 sequence is CASSRGTGYGYTF. CDR3 coding DNA: TGTGCCAGCAGCCGTGGGACAGGATATGGCTACACCTTC.

The chain joins TRBV5-1 to TRBJ2-3, with D possibly TRBD2 on 5 matching bases. The germline CDR1 and CDR2 sequences are SGHRS and YFSETQ. CDR3 length: 14 amino acids. Trimming shortened V by 0 bases and J by 6 bases, and 11 bases separated the two germline ends. CDR3 DNA sequence: TGCGCCAGCAGCTTGGTTAGCGCTCTGGATACGCAGTATTTT. It codes for CASSLVSALDTQYF.

The chain uses TRBV5-4 and TRBJ2-2; D remains unclear. Per the germline V gene, CDR1 is SGHNT and CDR2 is YYREEE (reference sequence). The CDR3 totals 12 residues. With 4 bases removed from V and 3 bases from J, the gap between germline ends came to 4 bases. CDR3: CASSPDTGELFF. The DNA of the CDR3 is TGTGCCAGCAGCCCAGACACCGGGGAGCTGTTTTTT.

The chain is built from TRBV19 and TRBJ1-2, with D possibly TRBD1 on 6 matching bases. Trimming removed 5 bases at V and 4 bases at J, with 11 bases between. Germline V gene data show CDR1 as LNHDA and CDR2 as SQIVND (reference sequence). This CDR3 region has 13 residues. The CDR3 region has the DNA TGTGCCAGTAGTGTCGGACAGATCTATGGCTACACCTTC. This gives the protein CASSVGQIYGYTF.

V usage is TRBV30 and J usage is TRBJ2-1, with 9 bases fitting TRBD1. The CDR3 sequence is 14 residues long. CDR1 and CDR2 (germline): GTSNPN, SVGIG (reference sequence). With V trimmed by 4 bases and J by 6 bases, 7 bases remained unmatched. The CDR3 DNA follows: TGTGCCTGGATCCCGGGGACAGGGCCCAATGAGCAGTTCTTC. It is translated as CAWIPGTGPNEQFF.

The V gene is TRBV11-2, the J gene TRBJ2-7; D gene uncertain. Germline values: CDR1 SGHAT, CDR2 FQNNGV. V lost 4 bases, J lost 6 bases, and 10 bases lay in between. This CDR3 region has 12 residues. DNA of the CDR3: TGTGCCAGCAGCTCCTCCCCCAGCGAGCAGTACTTC. It specifies CASSSSPSEQYF.

Points on this clone: Distinct nucleotide sequences in the sample also encode this CDR3. This rearrangement joins TRBV2 to TRBJ1-3; D gene uncertain. Trimming left V 8 bases short and J 0 bases short, with 8 bases between. CDR1 is SNHLY, CDR2 FYNNEI, per germline. The CDR3 sequence is 13 residues long. The CDR3 region has the DNA TGTGCCAGCTCTCTCTCCTCTGGAAACACCATATATTTT. This translates into CASSLSSGNTIYF.